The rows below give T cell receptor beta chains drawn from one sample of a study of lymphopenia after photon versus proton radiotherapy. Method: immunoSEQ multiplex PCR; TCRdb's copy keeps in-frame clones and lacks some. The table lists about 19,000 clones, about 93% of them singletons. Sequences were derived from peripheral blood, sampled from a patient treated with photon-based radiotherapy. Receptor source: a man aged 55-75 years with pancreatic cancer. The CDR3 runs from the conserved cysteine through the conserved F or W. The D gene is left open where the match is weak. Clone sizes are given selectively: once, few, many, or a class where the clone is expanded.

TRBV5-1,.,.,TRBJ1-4,TGCGCCAGCAGCTTGGATCCGCGGCTAACTAATGAAAAACTGTTTTTT,CASSLDPRLTNEKLFF
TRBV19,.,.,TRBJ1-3,TGTGCCAGTACCAACAGGGTTTTTGGTGGTGTAAACACCATATATTTT,CASTNRVFGGVNTIYF
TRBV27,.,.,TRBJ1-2,TGTGCCAGCAGTGCAGGGCTGAAGGATGGCTACACCTTC,CASSAGLKDGYTF
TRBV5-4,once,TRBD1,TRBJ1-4,TGTGCCAGCAGCAACCAAGACAGGGGGCCAGGGGAAAAACTGTTTTTT,CASSNQDRGPGEKLFF
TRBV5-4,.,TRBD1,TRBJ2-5,TGTGCCAGCAGCTTGTTTGGCAGGGGGCGGGAGACCCAGTACTTC,CASSLFGRGRETQYF
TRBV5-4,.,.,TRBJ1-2,TGTGCCAGCAGCTTGGACCGCATTAGGGAGGGCTACACCTTC,CASSLDRIREGYTF
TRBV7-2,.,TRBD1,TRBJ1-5,TGTGCCAGCAGTCGGCCGGGACAGGGGTATGCTCAGCCCCAGCATTTT,CASSRPGQGYAQPQHF
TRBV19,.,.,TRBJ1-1,TGTGCCAGTAGTCTCTACTCGGGGGGAGGCACTGAAGCTTTCTTT,CASSLYSGGGTEAFF
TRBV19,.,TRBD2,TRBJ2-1,TGTGCCAGTAGTACCCCCGGGGGGGCTACAATAGAGCAGTTCTTC,CASSTPGGATIEQFF
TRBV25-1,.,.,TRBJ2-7,TGTGCCAGCAGTGGGGACTACGAGCAGTACTTC,CASSGDYEQYF
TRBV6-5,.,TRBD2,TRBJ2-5,TGTGCCAGCAGTTACAGACTAGCGGGGGGCCAAGAGACCCAGTACTTC,CASSYRLAGGQETQYF